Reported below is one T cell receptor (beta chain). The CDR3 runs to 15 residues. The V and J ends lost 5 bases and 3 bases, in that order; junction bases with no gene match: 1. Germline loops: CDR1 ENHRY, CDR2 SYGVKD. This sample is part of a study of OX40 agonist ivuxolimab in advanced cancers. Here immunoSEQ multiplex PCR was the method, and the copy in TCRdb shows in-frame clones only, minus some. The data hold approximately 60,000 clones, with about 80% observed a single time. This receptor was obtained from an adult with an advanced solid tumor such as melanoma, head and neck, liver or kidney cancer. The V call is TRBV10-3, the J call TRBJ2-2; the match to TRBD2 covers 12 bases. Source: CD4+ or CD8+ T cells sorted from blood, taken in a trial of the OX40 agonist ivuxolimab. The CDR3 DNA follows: TGTGCCATCAGTAGGACTAGCGGGGACACCGGGGAGCTGTTTTTT. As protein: CAISRTSGDTGELFF.